Below, 6 T cell receptor beta chains from the same sample are listed, as sequenced in a study of blood T cells in healthy people across ages. Then a second PCR, running about 6 to 12 cycles, was carried out with a sample-barcoded 5' primer and a J-beta primer mix. TCRdb independently ran MiXCR on the 5' RACE reads; one entry per CDR3 protein. The table includes 590,000 or so distinct CDR3 sequences, 25% to 30% detected once. Sequencing was performed on blood. Every receptor here comes from an elderly woman in good health.

The chain recombines TRBV3-1 with TRBJ2-5; no firm D call. V lost 4 bases, J lost 12 bases, and 18 bases lay in between. The germline gives CDR1 LGHDT, CDR2 YNNKEL (reference sequence). The CDR3 spans 13 residues. The CDR3 reads CASSRDPQSQEYF. The CDR3 nucleotides are TGTGCCAGCAGCCGCGATCCTCAGTCTCAGGAGTACTTC.

This clonotype was seen ten or more times. The chain has TRBV9 and TRBJ2-7; D may be TRBD1 or TRBD2 (5 bases each). CDR3 length equals 12 residues. Germline CDR1 is SGDLS and CDR2 is YYNGEE. V shed 3 bases and J shed 6 bases, with 10 bases lying between them. Here the CDR3 DNA reads TGTGCCAGCAGCGAGACAGAGGGCGAGCAGTACTTC. Translation gives CASSETEGEQYF. Looking up the rest from reference TRBV9 and TRBJ2-7 gives the full variable domain: DSGVTQTPKHLITATGQRVTLRCSPRSGDLSVYWYQQSLDQGLQFLIQYYNGEERAKGNILERFSAQQFPDLHSELNLSSLELGDSALYFCASSETEGEQYFGPGTRLTVT.

V gene TRBV4-1 combines with J gene TRBJ2-5; 9 nucleotides match TRBD1. Per the germline V gene, CDR1 is MGHRA and CDR2 is YSYEKL. This CDR3 region has 15 residues. V lost 4 bases and J lost 11; bases outside the gene matches: 14. The CDR3 region has the DNA TGCGCCAGCAGCCCCTCCCGGACAGGGGTCAATGAGCAGTACTTC. Amino acid sequence: CASSPSRTGVNEQYF.

This clonotype was seen repeatedly, ten times or more. The chain is built from TRBV10-3 and TRBJ2-5; D uncertain. This CDR3 region has 12 residues. V was cut by 0 bases and J by 5 bases, with 4 bases left in between. Looked up from germline, CDR1 is ENHRY and CDR2 is SYGVKD. The CDR3 nucleotides read TGTGCCATCAGTGAGTCGAGGGAGACCCAGTACTTC. Residues: CAISESRETQYF.

This clonotype was seen repeatedly, ten times or more. V usage is TRBV6-5 and J usage is TRBJ2-7; 14 nucleotides agree with TRBD2. This CDR3 is 16 amino acids long. CDR1 MNHEY and CDR2 SVGAGI come from the germline V gene. The V gene end was trimmed by 6 bases and the J gene end by 5 bases; junction bases not matched to a gene: 9. CDR3 region: CASSRLAGGTGHEQYF. The CDR3 DNA is TGTGCCAGCAGCCGACTAGCGGGGGGGACGGGCCACGAGCAGTACTTC.

The V gene is TRBV12-3 or TRBV12-4, the J gene TRBJ2-5; D is possibly TRBD1 or TRBD2 (5 bases each). This CDR3 spans 14 amino acids. Trimming removed 6 bases from V and 7 bases from J, with 18 bases in between. CDR3 sequence (DNA): TGTGCCAGCAGCCCCGCTAGCAACCAGGGGACCCAGTACTTC. Amino acids: CASSPASNQGTQYF.